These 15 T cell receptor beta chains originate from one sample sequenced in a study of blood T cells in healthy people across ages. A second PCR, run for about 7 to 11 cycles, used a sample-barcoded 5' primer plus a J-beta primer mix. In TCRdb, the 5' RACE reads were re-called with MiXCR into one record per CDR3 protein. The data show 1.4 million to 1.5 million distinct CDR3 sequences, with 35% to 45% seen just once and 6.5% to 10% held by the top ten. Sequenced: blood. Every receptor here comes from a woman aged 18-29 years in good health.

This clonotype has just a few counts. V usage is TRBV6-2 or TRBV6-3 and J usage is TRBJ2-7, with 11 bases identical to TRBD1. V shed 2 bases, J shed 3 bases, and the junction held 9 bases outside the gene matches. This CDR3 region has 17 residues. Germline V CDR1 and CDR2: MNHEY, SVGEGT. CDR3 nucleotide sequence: TGTGCCAGCAGTTACACTTGGACAGGGGGCTTAGGCTACGAGCAGTACTTC. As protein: CASSYTWTGGLGYEQYF.

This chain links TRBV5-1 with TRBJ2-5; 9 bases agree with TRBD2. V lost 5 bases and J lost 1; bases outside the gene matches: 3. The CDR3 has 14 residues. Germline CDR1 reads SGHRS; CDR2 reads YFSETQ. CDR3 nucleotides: TGCGCCAGCAGACTAGCGGGTTTCCAAGAGACCCAGTACTTC. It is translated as CASRLAGFQETQYF.

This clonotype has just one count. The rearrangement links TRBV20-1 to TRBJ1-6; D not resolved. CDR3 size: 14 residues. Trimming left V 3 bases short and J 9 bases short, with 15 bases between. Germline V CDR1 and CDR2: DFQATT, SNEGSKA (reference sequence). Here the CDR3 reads CSASEGREVSPLHF. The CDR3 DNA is TGCAGTGCTAGTGAGGGCAGAGAGGTTTCACCCCTCCACTTT.

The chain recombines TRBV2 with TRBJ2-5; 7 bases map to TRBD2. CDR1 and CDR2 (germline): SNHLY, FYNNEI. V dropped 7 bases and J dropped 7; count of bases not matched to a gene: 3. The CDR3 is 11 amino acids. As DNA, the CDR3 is TGTGCCAGCACCAGGGAGGGGACCCAGTACTTC. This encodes CASTREGTQYF.

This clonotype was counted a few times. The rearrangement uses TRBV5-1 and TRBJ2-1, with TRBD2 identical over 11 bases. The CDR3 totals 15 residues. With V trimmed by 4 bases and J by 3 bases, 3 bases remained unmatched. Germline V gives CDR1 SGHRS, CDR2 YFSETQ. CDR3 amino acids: CASSNGLAGYNEQFF. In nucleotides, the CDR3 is TGCGCCAGCAGCAACGGACTAGCGGGCTACAATGAGCAGTTCTTC.

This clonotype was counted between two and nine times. The CDR3 sequence: CASSTGTGAALSTEAFF. CDR3 coding DNA: TGTGCCAGCAGTACCGGGACAGGGGCGGCCCTGAGTACTGAAGCTTTCTTT. The V gene is TRBV7-9, the J gene TRBJ1-1; 10 bases are shared with TRBD1. The germline gives CDR1 SEHNR, CDR2 FQNEAQ (reference sequence). This CDR3 is built from 17 residues. V lost 6 bases to trimming and J lost 5 bases; unmatched junction nucleotides: 15.

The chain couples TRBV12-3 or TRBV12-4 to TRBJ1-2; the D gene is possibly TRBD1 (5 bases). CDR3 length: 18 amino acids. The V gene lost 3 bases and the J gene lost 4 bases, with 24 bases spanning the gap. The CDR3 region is CASSFGGSGGPLGYGYTF. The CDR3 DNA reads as TGTGCCAGCAGTTTTGGGGGTTCGGGAGGACCCCTCGGCTATGGCTACACCTTC.

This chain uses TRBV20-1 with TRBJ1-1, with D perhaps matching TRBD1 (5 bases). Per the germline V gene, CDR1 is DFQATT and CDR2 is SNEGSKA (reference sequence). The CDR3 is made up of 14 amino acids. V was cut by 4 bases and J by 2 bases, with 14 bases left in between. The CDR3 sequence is CSAKTGHPNTEAFF. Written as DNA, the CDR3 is TGCAGTGCTAAGACCGGACATCCAAACACTGAAGCTTTCTTT.

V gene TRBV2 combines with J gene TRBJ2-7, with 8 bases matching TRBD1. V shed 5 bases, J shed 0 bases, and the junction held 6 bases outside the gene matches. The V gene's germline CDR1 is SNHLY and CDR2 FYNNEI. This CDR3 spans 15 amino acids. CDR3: CASSTGTGYSYEQYF. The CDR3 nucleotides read TGTGCCAGCAGTACCGGGACAGGCTACTCCTACGAGCAGTACTTC.

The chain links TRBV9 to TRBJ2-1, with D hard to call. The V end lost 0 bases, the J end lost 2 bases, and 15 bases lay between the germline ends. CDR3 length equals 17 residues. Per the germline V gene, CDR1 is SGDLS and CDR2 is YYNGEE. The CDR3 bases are TGTGCCAGCAGCGTAGTTGCCGCCGTAACCGCCTACAATGAGCAGTTCTTC. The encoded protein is CASSVVAAVTAYNEQFF.

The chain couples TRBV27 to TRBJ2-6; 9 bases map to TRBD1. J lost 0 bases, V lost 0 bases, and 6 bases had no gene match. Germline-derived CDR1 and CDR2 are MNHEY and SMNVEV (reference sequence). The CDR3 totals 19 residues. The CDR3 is CASSLSTGTGSSGANVLTF. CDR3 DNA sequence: TGTGCCAGCAGTTTATCGACAGGGACAGGGAGCTCTGGGGCCAACGTCCTGACTTTC. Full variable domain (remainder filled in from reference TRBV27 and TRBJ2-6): EAQVTQNPRYLITVTGKKLTVTCSQNMNHEYMSWYRQDPGLGLRQIYYSMNVEVTDKGDVPEGYKVSRKEKRNFPLILESPSPNQTSLYFCASSLSTGTGSSGANVLTFGAGSRLTVL.

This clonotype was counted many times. The CDR3 DNA reads as TGTGCCAGCAGTTTAACGGGGCAGAGCACAGATACGCAGTATTTT. Its translation is CASSLTGQSTDTQYF. The chain is built from TRBV28 and TRBJ2-3; D may be TRBD1 or TRBD2 (5 bases each). Germline V gene lookup returns CDR1 MDHEN and CDR2 SYDVKM. V lost 2 bases and J lost 0, with 9 bases in between. The CDR3 totals 15 residues.

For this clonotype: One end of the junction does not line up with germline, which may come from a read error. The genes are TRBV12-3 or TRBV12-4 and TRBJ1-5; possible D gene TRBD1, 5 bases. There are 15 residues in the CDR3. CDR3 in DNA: TGTGCCAGCAGTTTCAGTCAGGGAGGAGGTCAGCTCCAGCATTTT. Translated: CASSFSQGGGQLQHF.

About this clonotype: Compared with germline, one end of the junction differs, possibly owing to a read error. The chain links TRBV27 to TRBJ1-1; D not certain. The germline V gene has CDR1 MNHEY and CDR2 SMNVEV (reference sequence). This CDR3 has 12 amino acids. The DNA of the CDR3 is TGTGCCAGCATAGGGTGGAACGCTGAAGCTTTCTTT. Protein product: CASIGWNAEAFF.

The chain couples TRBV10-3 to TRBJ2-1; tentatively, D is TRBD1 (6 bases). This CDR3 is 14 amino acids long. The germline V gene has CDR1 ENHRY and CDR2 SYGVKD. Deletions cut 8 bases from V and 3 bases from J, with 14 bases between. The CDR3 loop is CAISGGRVYNEQFF. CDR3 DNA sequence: TGTGCCATCTCTGGGGGCAGGGTCTACAATGAGCAGTTCTTC.